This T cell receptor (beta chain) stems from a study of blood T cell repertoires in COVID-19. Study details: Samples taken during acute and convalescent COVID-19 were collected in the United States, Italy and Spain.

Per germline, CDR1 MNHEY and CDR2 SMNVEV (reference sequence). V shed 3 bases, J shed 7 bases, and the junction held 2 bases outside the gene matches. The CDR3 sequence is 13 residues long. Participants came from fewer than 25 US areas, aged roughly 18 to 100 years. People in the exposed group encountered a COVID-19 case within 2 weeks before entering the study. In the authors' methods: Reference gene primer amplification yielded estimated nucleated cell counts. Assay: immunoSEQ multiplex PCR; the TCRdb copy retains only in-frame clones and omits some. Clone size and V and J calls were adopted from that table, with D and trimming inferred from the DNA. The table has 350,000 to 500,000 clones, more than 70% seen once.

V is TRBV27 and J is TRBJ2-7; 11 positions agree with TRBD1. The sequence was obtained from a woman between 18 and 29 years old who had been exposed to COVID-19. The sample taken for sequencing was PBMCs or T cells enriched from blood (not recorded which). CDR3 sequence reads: CASSFGTGGEQYF. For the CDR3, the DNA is TGTGCCAGCAGTTTCGGGACAGGGGGAGAGCAGTACTTC.